The 13 T cell receptor beta chains below come from one sample, sequenced in a study of CD8 T cells in Susac syndrome. The RNA, 0.5 to 1 ug, was put through reverse transcription using random hexamers. TCRdb recomputed calls from the immunoSEQ multiplex PCR reads with MiXCR, one row per CDR3 protein. The sample contains 130,000 or so distinct CDR3 sequences, roughly 92% of which appear only once. The sequenced sample consisted of CD4+ T cells from PBMCs. These receptor sequences come from a human donor in good health.

CDR3 amino acids: CASSPSPGENNYGYTF. In DNA form, the CDR3 reads TGTGCCAGCAGTCCATCCCCAGGGGAGAATAACTATGGCTACACCTTC. This chain uses TRBV6-2 or TRBV6-3 with TRBJ1-2, with D possibly being TRBD1 (6 bases). The CDR3 loop spans 16 amino acids. Deletions cut 5 bases from V and 1 base from J, with 17 bases between. From germline, CDR1 is MNHEY and CDR2 SVGEGT.

The chain links TRBV29-1 to TRBJ2-2, with D hard to call. V was shortened by 8 bases and J by 6 bases, with 13 bases between the two germline ends. The CDR3 runs 12 residues. Per germline, CDR1 SQVTM and CDR2 ANQGSEA. The CDR3 sequence is CSFSRAAGELFF. Written as DNA, the CDR3 is TGCAGCTTTTCCCGGGCTGCCGGGGAGCTGTTTTTT.

The chain employs TRBV20-1 and TRBJ2-5, with D maybe TRBD1 (6 bases). In germline, CDR1 is DFQATT, CDR2 SNEGSKA (reference sequence). The CDR3 is 13 amino acids. With 6 bases removed from V and 2 bases from J, the gap between germline ends came to 13 bases. In nucleotides, the CDR3 is TGCAGTGCCCCCGGACAGATTCAAGAGACCCAGTACTTC. This encodes CSAPGQIQETQYF.

The chain's CDR3 is CASSLGTEEEKLFF. The CDR3 DNA is TGCGCCAGCAGCTTGGGGACCGAAGAGGAAAAACTGTTTTTT. This chain links TRBV5-1 with TRBJ1-4; D gene ambiguous. Trimming shortened V by 0 bases and J by 8 bases, and 11 bases separated the two germline ends. The CDR3 runs to 14 residues. Germline assignment: CDR1 SGHRS and CDR2 YFSETQ. The complete variable domain, with remaining parts taken from reference TRBV5-1 and TRBJ1-4, reads KAGVTQTPRYLIKTRGQQVTLSCSPISGHRSVSWYQQTPGQGLQFLFEYFSETQRNKGNFPGRFSGRQFSNSRSEMNVSTLELGDSALYLCASSLGTEEEKLFFGSGTQLSVL.

The rearrangement uses TRBV29-1 and TRBJ2-1; unclear D gene. Trimming shortened V by 4 bases and J by 10 bases, and 14 bases separated the two germline ends. Looked up from germline, CDR1 is SQVTM and CDR2 is ANQGSEA. This CDR3 comprises 12 residues. CDR3: CSVVRIAGEQFF. CDR3 in DNA: TGCAGCGTTGTGAGGATAGCCGGAGAGCAGTTCTTC.

The rearrangement links TRBV5-1 to TRBJ2-5; 10 positions match TRBD2. This CDR3 spans 16 amino acids. Trimming at V came to 4 bases and at J to 4 bases, leaving 10 bases not matched to a gene. Germline V CDR1 and CDR2: SGHRS, YFSETQ. CDR3 nucleotide sequence: TGCGCCAGCAGCCCCCTCGGAGCGGGAGGGGGAGAGACCCAGTACTTC. Amino acids: CASSPLGAGGGETQYF.

The rearrangement links TRBV30 to TRBJ1-1; D call uncertain. The length of the CDR3 is 13 residues. The V end lost 7 bases, the J end lost 5 bases, and 17 bases lay between the germline ends. Germline assignment: CDR1 GTSNPN and CDR2 SVGIG (reference sequence). The CDR3 region is CASRGNWQTEAFF. Written as DNA, the CDR3 is TGTGCCTCGCGAGGAAACTGGCAAACTGAAGCTTTCTTT. Based on the CDR3 plus reference TRBV30 and TRBJ1-1, the full variable domain is SQTIHQWPATLVQPVGSPLSLECTVEGTSNPNLYWYRQAAGRGLQLLFYSVGIGQISSEVPQNLSASRPQDRQFILSSKKLLLSDSGFYLCASRGNWQTEAFFGQGTRLTVV.

This chain joins TRBV19 and TRBJ2-1; D might be TRBD1 (6 bases). Germline V gene lookup returns CDR1 LNHDA and CDR2 SQIVND (reference sequence). This CDR3 has 14 residues. The V and J ends lost 6 bases and 1 base respectively, with 10 bases between them. This CDR3 is CASRTTGSYNEQFF. The DNA for the CDR3 is TGTGCCAGTAGAACGACAGGATCCTACAATGAGCAGTTCTTC. The full variable domain, its missing parts supplied by reference TRBV19 and TRBJ2-1, is DGGITQSPKYLFRKEGQNVTLSCEQNLNHDAMYWYRQDPGQGLRLIYYSQIVNDFQKGDIAEGYSVSREKKESFPLTVTSAQKNPTAFYLCASRTTGSYNEQFFGPGTRLTVL.

The V gene is TRBV9, the J gene TRBJ1-2; TRBD1 is a possible D gene (5 bases). Deletions cut 0 bases from V and 8 bases from J, with 11 bases between. This CDR3 comprises 13 residues. CDR1 SGDLS and CDR2 YYNGEE come from the germline V gene. CDR3 coding DNA: TGTGCCAGCAGCGTAGACGGGGGTGGAGGCTACACCTTC. Its translation is CASSVDGGGGYTF.

The V gene is TRBV12-3 or TRBV12-4, the J gene TRBJ2-1; D gene uncertain. This CDR3 region has 11 residues. V gave up 3 bases and J gave up 6 bases, with 3 bases separating them. CDR3 DNA sequence: TGTGCCAGCAGTTTCGGCAATGAGCAGTTCTTC. It specifies CASSFGNEQFF.

This clonotype was recorded once. This chain uses TRBV7-9 with TRBJ2-5, with 10 bases aligning to TRBD2. Germline V gene sequence: CDR1 SEHNR, CDR2 FQNEAQ (reference sequence). The junction had 6 bases not matched to a gene; V was cut back by 0 bases and J by 5 bases. The CDR3 is 16 residues long. The CDR3 DNA sequence: TGTGCCAGCAGCTTAGCAAGCGGGAGGGCCGGTGAGACCCAGTACTTC. This gives the protein CASSLASGRAGETQYF.

The chain couples TRBV9 to TRBJ2-3; 13 bases agree with TRBD2. V lost 4 bases and J lost 6; bases outside the gene matches: 8. CDR1 and CDR2 from the germline V gene are SGDLS and YYNGEE. CDR3 length: 16 amino acids. The CDR3 DNA reads as TGTGCCAGCAGCTCCCGGACTAGCGGGAGCGGGGATACGCAGTATTTT. Translating gives CASSSRTSGSGDTQYF.

The chain has TRBV2 and TRBJ2-1; the match to TRBD2 covers 7 bases. Germline lookup yields CDR1 SNHLY and CDR2 FYNNEI. Trimming removed 2 bases from V and 4 bases from J; junction bases left unmatched: 11. This CDR3 has 17 residues. The CDR3 DNA follows: TGTGCCAGCAGTGAATTCCCAATAGCGGGCGTTTACAATGAGCAGTTCTTC. Protein sequence: CASSEFPIAGVYNEQFF.